Sequencing of this T cell receptor beta chain was carried out in a study of metastatic and nonmetastatic thyroid tumors. Study context: Repertoires of blood and of tissue (tumor or nodule) from malignant and benign thyroid patients were compared.

Authors' analysis steps: Clinicopathological groups of papillary thyroid cancer showed CDR3 differences that were used to build a distant-metastasis classifier. TCRdb re-processed the PCR reads through MiXCR. TCRdb's processing, not the authors', yielded these V and J calls. Of around 50,000 clones listed, about 20% are singletons. Germline V gives CDR1 SGHRS, CDR2 YFSETQ. The trim removed 3 bases at V and 8 bases at J, leaving 10 bases unmatched. CDR3 length: 15 amino acids. Findings of the study overall: TCR beta diversity was reportedly significantly higher in malignant thyroid tumors than benign nodules, in blood and tumor.

Nobody among the patients had been given any treatment before thyroid surgery. Many counts were recorded for this clone. Its target is not known. The V call is TRBV5-1, the J call TRBJ1-2, with 10 positions matching TRBD1. The material sequenced was blood. This sequence was found in a male donor with papillary thyroid cancer or a benign thyroid nodule (not recorded which). Some clones in this sample may be carry-over from other donors' samples. In DNA form, the CDR3 reads TGCGCCAGCAGCTCGACGACCGGACAGGGGGGAGGCTACACCTTC. Amino acids: CASSSTTGQGGGYTF. The whole variable domain, filled in from reference TRBV5-1 and TRBJ1-2, reads KAGVTQTPRYLIKTRGQQVTLSCSPISGHRSVSWYQQTPGQGLQFLFEYFSETQRNKGNFPGRFSGRQFSNSRSEMNVSTLELGDSALYLCASSSTTGQGGGYTFGSGTRLTVV.